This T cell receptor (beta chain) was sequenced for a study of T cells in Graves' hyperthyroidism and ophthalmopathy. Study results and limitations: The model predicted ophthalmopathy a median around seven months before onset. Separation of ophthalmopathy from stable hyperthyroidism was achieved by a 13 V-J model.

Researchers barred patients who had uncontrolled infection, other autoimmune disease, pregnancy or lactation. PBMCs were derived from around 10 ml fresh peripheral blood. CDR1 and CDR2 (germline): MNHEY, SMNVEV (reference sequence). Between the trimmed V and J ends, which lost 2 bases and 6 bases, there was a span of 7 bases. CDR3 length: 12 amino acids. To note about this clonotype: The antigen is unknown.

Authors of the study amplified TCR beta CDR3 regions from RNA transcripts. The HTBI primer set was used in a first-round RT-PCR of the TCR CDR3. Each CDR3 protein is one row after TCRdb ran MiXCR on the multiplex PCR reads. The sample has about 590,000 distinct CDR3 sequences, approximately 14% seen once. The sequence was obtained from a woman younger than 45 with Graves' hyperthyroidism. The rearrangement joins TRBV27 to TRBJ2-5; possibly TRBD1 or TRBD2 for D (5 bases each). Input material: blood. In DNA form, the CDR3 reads TGTGCCAGCAGTTTAGAGGGGCAGACCCAGTACTTC. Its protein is CASSLEGQTQYF.